This TCR beta chain was captured in a study of T-cell reconstitution after alpha-beta-depleted transplantation in children. Unique molecular identifiers were incorporated into the prepared TCRbeta library. TCRdb analysed the PCR reads with MiXCR anew, one entry per CDR3 protein. The sample gives around 29,000 distinct CDR3 sequences, 5% to 7% of which show up once; roughly 7% is in the top ten. CDR1 and CDR2 (germline): ENHRY, SYGVKD. The germline V and J ends were trimmed by 3 bases and 2 bases, with 17 bases remaining between them. The CDR3 is made up of 17 amino acids. This clonotype was detected many times.

The origin of this receptor is a male patient aged 5 to 17 who had a stem cell transplant for acute myeloid leukemia, so the T cells may come from the graft donor. Sequences were derived from PBMCs, mostly from graft donor cells, sampled 180 days after TCRalphabeta/CD19-depleted stem cell transplant. This rearrangement joins TRBV10-3 to TRBJ1-5; D gene uncertain. Here the CDR3 reads CAISDSHLDGRNQPQHF. The CDR3 DNA is TGTGCCATCAGTGACTCGCATCTGGACGGACGCAATCAGCCCCAGCATTTT.